One TCR beta chain is described in this entry. Its specific antigen is unknown. Base qualities are missing; no much larger clone stands one base away. This sample is part of a study of blood T cell repertoires in COVID-19 (dated by TCRdb to about 2020). About the full investigation: The collaborator samples originated in the United States, Italy and Spain and spanned the acute and convalescent phases of COVID-19. The material from the prospective study consisted of cDNA or gDNA derived from T cells, B-cell-depleted T cells, or PBMCs. The dataset comprised deeply sampled blood TCRbeta repertoires from subjects exposed to, actively infected with, or recovered from COVID-19. A freely available public database, intended as a resource for researchers studying the immune response to SARS-CoV-2, is where the repertoires were released. The samples were drawn from two sources: the first 160 participants of the ongoing ImmuneRACE study, and 1,000 to 1,500 subjects contributed by 6 global collaborators. Sample metadata almost always included a de-identified subject ID, COVID-19 status, age in years and sex. Where available, HLA class I and class II types were obtained from metadata supplied by the sample provider rather than from assay-based typing.

Collaborating institutions collected whole blood in K2EDTA tubes following their own protocols. For TCRbeta analysis, collaborator samples were shipped as frozen whole blood, as isolated PBMCs, or as DNA extracted from either sample type. V was cut back by 0 bases and J by 4 bases, leaving a gap of 12 bases between them. Via the germline V gene, CDR1 is MGHRA and CDR2 YSYEKL. From the cysteine through the phenylalanine, the CDR3 covers 15 amino acids. The read is trimmed to its CDR3 DNA, 45 bases read in frame from base 1. The study at large found these results: Clinical and demographic metadata were provided uncurated, with the amount varying by source and participant.

The immunoSEQ Assay, a bias-controlled multiplex PCR, was used to amplify TCRbeta CDR3 regions from genomic DNA. The published analysis was carried out like this. The number of nucleated cells in each sample was estimated from the amplification of reference gene primers within the assay. To quantify the absolute abundance of each unique TCRbeta CDR3 rearrangement, sequence reads were collapsed and filtered. For each sample, productive Simpson clonality was calculated as the square root of Simpson's diversity index over productive rearrangements. In its TCRdb copy, this immuneACCESS table keeps in-frame sequences only and misses some clones. Where compared with another copy, unresolved V genes explain less than half of these, and the others have no known cause. Clonal size and the V and J genes are those of that table, whereas D and trimming came from the DNA. This sample gives some 220,000 clones in total; roughly 82% of them show up just once. The ten largest clones take up roughly 10% of the sample.

Material: peripheral blood. The chain is made from TRBV4-1 and TRBJ1-1; TRBD1 is a weak D gene call, 5 bases matching. This TCR came from a man in his fifties or sixties with active or convalescent COVID-19. The CDR3 region has the sequence CASSQEGAAATEAFF. The sequenced DNA: TGCGCCAGCAGCCAAGAAGGGGCGGCGGCCACTGAAGCTTTCTTT.